A selection of T cell receptor beta chains follows, all from one sample in a study of molecular identifiers for immune sequencing clone quantification. TCRdb re-called the PCR reads through MiXCR, storing one row per CDR3 protein. The sample consists of about 320,000 distinct CDR3 sequences, around a fifth of them appearing once. The sequenced material came from naive CD8+ T cells from blood, with Jurkat cell RNA spiked in. The receptors here all came from a human donor in good health. Some libraries in this study had Jurkat cell RNA spiked in. CDR3s include the opening cysteine and the closing phenylalanine or tryptophan. Fields, in order: clone size, V gene, D gene, J gene, CDR3 DNA, CDR3 protein. A D gene is named only where the DNA matches it firmly. The size entry is marked missing in some rows and otherwise reads once, few, many or a size class.

size: -
V: TRBV6-2/TRBV6-3
D: TRBD2
J: TRBJ2-3
DNA: TGTGCCAGCAGTTACTCACCGACTAGCGGGAGTTCAGCGTATACGCAGTATTTT
CDR3: CASSYSPTSGSSAYTQYF

size: few
V: TRBV19
D: -
J: TRBJ2-2
DNA: TGTGCCAGTAGTGACCTGATCGTCTCGGGAGACAACACCGGGGAGCTGTTTTTT
CDR3: CASSDLIVSGDNTGELFF

size: many
V: TRBV7-9
D: -
J: TRBJ2-3
DNA: TGTGCCAGCACCTACCCCCTCTCCATTAATACGCAGTATTTT
CDR3: CASTYPLSINTQYF

size: few
V: TRBV2
D: -
J: TRBJ1-5
DNA: TGTGCCAGCAGTGTTACCAGGGAGGGTTTGACCGGAACCCAGCCCCAGCATTTT
CDR3: CASSVTREGLTGTQPQHF

size: -
V: TRBV7-6
D: TRBD1
J: TRBJ2-7
DNA: TGTGCCAGCAGCTCGCAGGGGGTTGGCGAGCAGTACTTC
CDR3: CASSSQGVGEQYF

size: many
V: TRBV19
D: -
J: TRBJ2-5
DNA: TGTGCCAGTAGTACAAACAGAGAGACCCAGTACTTC
CDR3: CASSTNRETQYF

size: -
V: TRBV7-2
D: TRBD2
J: TRBJ2-3
DNA: TGTGCCAGCAGCTTAAGGGGCGGGGGGCCCCGGTATACGCAGTATTTT
CDR3: CASSLRGGGPRYTQYF

size: -
V: TRBV15
D: -
J: TRBJ2-7
DNA: TGTGCCACCAGCAACCTACAGGGCTACGAGCAGTACTTC
CDR3: CATSNLQGYEQYF

size: -
V: TRBV27
D: -
J: TRBJ2-3
DNA: TGTGCCAGCAGTTTTCTACTAGTGGGGGTTGATACGCAGTATTTT
CDR3: CASSFLLVGVDTQYF

size: many
V: TRBV7-2
D: -
J: TRBJ2-1
DNA: TGTGCCAGCAGCTACAACAGGAATGAGCAGTTCTTC
CDR3: CASSYNRNEQFF

size: many
V: TRBV5-1
D: TRBD1
J: TRBJ2-3
DNA: TGCGCCAGCAGCTTATTGGGACAGGGTTCTACGCAGTATTTT
CDR3: CASSLLGQGSTQYF

size: few
V: TRBV3-1
D: -
J: TRBJ2-7
DNA: TGTGCCAGCAGCCAAGATCAACGGAAGACCCTTCTTGAGTACGAGCAGTACTTC
CDR3: CASSQDQRKTLLEYEQYF

size: few
V: TRBV2
D: -
J: TRBJ1-1
DNA: TGTGCCAGCAGTGAAGGGGGAGAGATGAACACTGAAGCTTTCTTT
CDR3: CASSEGGEMNTEAFF

size: few
V: TRBV4-1
D: -
J: TRBJ2-3
DNA: TGCGCCAGCAGCCACGGCGCAGGGAGGCCAGATACGCAGTATTTT
CDR3: CASSHGAGRPDTQYF

size: many
V: TRBV20-1
D: -
J: TRBJ2-7
DNA: TGCAGTGCTAGGGACATTTTAGCCTACGAGCAGTACTTC
CDR3: CSARDILAYEQYF

size: -
V: TRBV12-3/TRBV12-4
D: TRBD2
J: TRBJ2-5
DNA: TGTGCCAGCAGTTCCGGACTAGCCACACAAGAGACCCAGTACTTC
CDR3: CASSSGLATQETQYF

size: many
V: TRBV7-9
D: -
J: TRBJ1-1
DNA: TGTGCCAGCAGGGGACACACGAACACTGAAGCTTTCTTT
CDR3: CASRGHTNTEAFF

size: few
V: TRBV5-5
D: -
J: TRBJ2-5
DNA: TGTGCCAGCAGCTCACATAAGACAAGACAGTCCGGGACCCAGTACTTC
CDR3: CASSSHKTRQSGTQYF

size: many
V: TRBV2
D: -
J: TRBJ2-6
DNA: TGTGCCAGTATTGATCGCCCAGGGTCAGGGGCCAACGTCCTGACTTTC
CDR3: CASIDRPGSGANVLTF

size: many
V: TRBV7-9
D: -
J: TRBJ2-7
DNA: TGTGCCAGCAGCCCGCCGCGGTTGTGGGATTACGAGCAGTACTTC
CDR3: CASSPPRLWDYEQYF

size: -
V: TRBV21-1
D: -
J: TRBJ2-6
DNA: TGTGCCAGCAGGACCGGGACAGGGGAGTCGTCTGGGGCCAACGTCCTGACTTTC
CDR3: CASRTGTGESSGANVLTF

size: many
V: TRBV5-4
D: TRBD1
J: TRBJ1-2
DNA: TGTGCCAGCAGCCCCTGGACAGGGGGCGACTATGGCTACACCTTC
CDR3: CASSPWTGGDYGYTF

size: -
V: TRBV19
D: TRBD1
J: TRBJ2-7
DNA: TGTGCCAGTAGTATCGGGACAGGTCTAATCCACGAGCAGTACTTC
CDR3: CASSIGTGLIHEQYF

size: many
V: TRBV14
D: -
J: TRBJ2-3
DNA: TGTGCCAGCAGCCCATACCATGGAGATACGCAGTATTTT
CDR3: CASSPYHGDTQYF

size: many
V: TRBV30
D: -
J: TRBJ2-7
DNA: TGTGCCTGGAGTAGTCAGCCCCGGGAGGAGCAGTACTTC
CDR3: CAWSSQPREEQYF

size: many
V: TRBV6-5
D: -
J: TRBJ1-1
DNA: TGTGCCAGCAGTTACTTCACAGGGAACACTGAAGCTTTCTTT
CDR3: CASSYFTGNTEAFF

size: many
V: TRBV20-1
D: -
J: TRBJ1-1
DNA: TGCAGTGCTAGAGGGGGGACTGAAGCTTTCTTT
CDR3: CSARGGTEAFF

size: many
V: TRBV11-2
D: -
J: TRBJ2-3
DNA: TGTGCCAGCAGCGCGAGAAGGGACCGCACAGATACGCAGTATTTT
CDR3: CASSARRDRTDTQYF

size: few
V: TRBV30
D: -
J: TRBJ1-1
DNA: TGTGCCTGGAGTGAAGGGCAGGGGATCACTGAAGCTTTCTTT
CDR3: CAWSEGQGITEAFF

size: few
V: TRBV10-3
D: TRBD2
J: TRBJ2-7
DNA: TGTGCCATCAGGCCGGGACTAGCGGCTTACGAGCAGTACTTC
CDR3: CAIRPGLAAYEQYF

size: -
V: TRBV19
D: -
J: TRBJ1-1
DNA: TGTGCCAGTACCAACACGGCGGACACTGAAGCTTTCTTT
CDR3: CASTNTADTEAFF

size: few
V: TRBV30
D: TRBD1
J: TRBJ2-5
DNA: TGTGCCTGGAGTACCTGGGGACAGGAGGAGACCCAGTACTTC
CDR3: CAWSTWGQEETQYF

size: few
V: TRBV20-1
D: -
J: TRBJ1-6
DNA: TGCAGTGCTAGAGATAAGGAGACGCGCTATAATTCACCCCTCCACTTT
CDR3: CSARDKETRYNSPLHF

size: -
V: TRBV11-2
D: TRBD1
J: TRBJ2-7
DNA: TGTGCCAGCAGCCTATCCCGACAGGGCCCCTCCTACGAGCAGTACTTC
CDR3: CASSLSRQGPSYEQYF

size: -
V: TRBV5-6
D: -
J: TRBJ2-5
DNA: TGTGCCAGCAGAATGGGGGGGCGAAAAGGTCTTTGGCCCCAAGAGACCCAGTACTTC
CDR3: CASRMGGRKGLWPQETQYF

size: many
V: TRBV4-3
D: TRBD1
J: TRBJ1-1
DNA: TGCGCCAGCAGCCAACGACAGGGATACACTGAAGCTTTCTTT
CDR3: CASSQRQGYTEAFF

size: many
V: TRBV20-1
D: -
J: TRBJ1-1
DNA: TGCAGTGCCACGGACGCGAGTACCCTGAACACTGAAGCTTTCTTT
CDR3: CSATDASTLNTEAFF

size: many
V: TRBV6-6
D: -
J: TRBJ1-5
DNA: TGTGCCAGCTCTCACCAGGGCCCACAGCATTTT
CDR3: CASSHQGPQHF

size: many
V: TRBV6-5
D: -
J: TRBJ1-1
DNA: TGTGCCAGCAGCGGATTTCAGGTGAACACTGAAGCTTTCTTT
CDR3: CASSGFQVNTEAFF

size: -
V: TRBV7-9
D: TRBD2
J: TRBJ2-2
DNA: TGTGCCAGCAGCCCCCGACTAGCGGGAGGGCCCTGGGAGCTGTTTTTT
CDR3: CASSPRLAGGPWELFF

size: -
V: TRBV16
D: -
J: TRBJ1-5
DNA: TGTGCCAGCAGCCAAAGGGACGGCCCAGTTGAAGAACAGCCCCAGCATTTT
CDR3: CASSQRDGPVEEQPQHF

size: many
V: TRBV7-2
D: TRBD2
J: TRBJ2-3
DNA: TGTGCCAGCACCCCCTGGGGGGGGGGAAGCACAGATACGCAGTATTTT
CDR3: CASTPWGGGSTDTQYF

size: many
V: TRBV6-5
D: -
J: TRBJ1-5
DNA: TGTGCCAGCAGTTACTCTGGTGAGCAGCCCCAGCATTTT
CDR3: CASSYSGEQPQHF

size: many
V: TRBV27
D: -
J: TRBJ1-5
DNA: TGTGCCAGCAGTTTACGGTCAGTGGCAGGTCAGCCCCAGCATTTT
CDR3: CASSLRSVAGQPQHF

size: many
V: TRBV6-2/TRBV6-3
D: TRBD1
J: TRBJ2-1
DNA: TGTGCCAGCAGTTCGGGACAGGGGGTCGGTGAGCAGTTCTTC
CDR3: CASSSGQGVGEQFF

size: few
V: TRBV5-4
D: -
J: TRBJ2-7
DNA: TGTGCCAGCAGCTTGGGGGTGGACCCCTACGGGCAGTACTTC
CDR3: CASSLGVDPYGQYF